This entry features one T cell receptor beta chain sequence. V was clipped by 4 bases and J by 8 bases, with 16 bases between them. CDR3 length: 14 amino acids. From germline, CDR1 is LGHDT and CDR2 YNNKEL (reference sequence). Original handling: Counts of nucleated cells, estimated from reference gene primer amplification, were obtained. Method: immunoSEQ multiplex PCR; TCRdb's copy keeps in-frame clones and lacks some. That table is the source of V, J and clone size, and D and trimming were worked out from the DNA. The repertoire holds about 220,000 clones, with approximately 86% as singletons. The sample originates from a study of blood T cell repertoires in COVID-19. As for the study in general: Acute-phase and convalescent COVID-19 samples originated in the United States, Italy and Spain. PBMCs, B-cell-depleted T cells, or T cells provided the cDNA or gDNA that made up the material.

What was sequenced was peripheral blood. This chain links TRBV3-1 (or the pseudogene TRBV3-2) with TRBJ2-3; D may be TRBD2 (6 bases). The receptor comes from a woman of 80 years or more with acute or convalescent COVID-19. CDR3 residues: CASSPGDFGLTQYF. The CDR3 DNA sequence: TGTGCCAGCAGCCCCGGGGACTTTGGACTTACGCAGTATTTT.